The 9 T cell receptor beta chains below all came from one sample that was sequenced in a study of cytomegalovirus exposure and HLA in healthy donors. The primer mix had 60 Vbeta and 13 Jbeta primers. Here immunoSEQ multiplex PCR was the method, and the copy in TCRdb shows in-frame clones only, minus some. The profile shows over 150,000 clones, roughly four fifths of them singletons. Sequencing was performed on PBMCs. The source is a woman aged 45-59 years in good health and CMV-seronegative.

The rearrangement uses TRBV6-1 and TRBJ2-1, with D tentatively TRBD2 (6 bases). The CDR3 sequence is 15 residues long. The germline gives CDR1 MNHNS, CDR2 SASEGT. V lost 4 bases and J lost 5, with 15 bases in between. This CDR3 is CASSAVGRGNNEQFF. The CDR3 nucleotides are TGTGCCAGCAGTGCGGTCGGGAGAGGCAACAATGAGCAGTTCTTC.

The chain recombines TRBV7-9 with TRBJ2-7, with D tentatively TRBD2 (6 bases). This CDR3 has 13 amino acids. The germline V gene encodes CDR1 SEHNR and CDR2 FQNEAQ (reference sequence). Trimming cost V 5 bases and J 3 bases, with 11 bases left between them. As DNA, the CDR3 is TGTGCCAGCAGCCACGGGAGCCACTACGAGCAGTACTTC. Encoded protein: CASSHGSHYEQYF. The full variable domain, with the rest looked up from reference TRBV7-9 and TRBJ2-7, is DTGVSQNPRHKITKRGQNVTFRCDPISEHNRLYWYRQTLGQGPEFLTYFQNEAQLEKSRLLSDRFSAERPKGSFSTLEIQRTEQGDSAMYLCASSHGSHYEQYFGPGTRLTVT.

V gene TRBV7-9 combines with J gene TRBJ1-1; TRBD1 might be the D (5 bases). V dropped 2 bases and J dropped 6 bases, with 7 bases sitting between them. The CDR3 sequence is 12 residues long. The germline CDR1 and CDR2 sequences are SEHNR and FQNEAQ (reference sequence). CDR3 sequence (DNA): TGTGCCAGCAGCTTAAAGGGGCCTGAAGCTTTCTTT. It codes for CASSLKGPEAFF.

About this clone itself: One end of the junction is discordant with germline, which a read error may explain. V usage is TRBV7-2 and J usage is TRBJ2-7; D is unclear. Germline V gene lookup returns CDR1 SGHTA and CDR2 FQGNSA. The CDR3 is 14 residues long. The DNA for the CDR3 is TGTGCCAGCAGCTTAGGGTTCTTATCCTACGGGCAGTACTTC. It is translated as CASSLGFLSYGQYF.

The chain has TRBV27 and TRBJ2-7; 7 nucleotides line up with TRBD2. With 6 bases clipped from V and 6 bases from J, the junction kept 8 bases outside the gene matches. This CDR3 spans 13 amino acids. The V gene's germline CDR1 is MNHEY and CDR2 SMNVEV (reference sequence). The CDR3 bases are TGTGCCAGCAGAAGGGACTGGGGGGGCGAGCAGTACTTC. As protein: CASRRDWGGEQYF.

The CDR3 here is CASSPCKGQLNLGEQYF. As DNA, the CDR3 is TGTGCCAGCAGTCCCTGTAAGGGACAGCTGAATTTAGGGGAGCAGTACTTC. The chain links TRBV21-1 to TRBJ2-7; the D call of TRBD1 is as the table states it, not checked on the DNA. TRBV21-1 is assigned pseudogene status. This CDR3 has 17 amino acids.

CDR3 DNA sequence: TGTGCCAGCAGCCAAGATATCCAGGGGGCGTACGAGCAGTACTTC. This translates into CASSQDIQGAYEQYF. This chain links TRBV4-2 with TRBJ2-7; TRBD1 aligns across 8 bases. The V gene's germline CDR1 is LGHNA and CDR2 YNFKEQ. The V gene end was trimmed by 0 bases and the J gene end by 4 bases; junction bases not matched to a gene: 5. This CDR3 has 15 amino acids.

The gene calls are TRBV2 and TRBJ2-2; TRBD1 might be the D (6 bases). The length of the CDR3 is 16 residues. The V and J ends lost 6 bases and 0 bases respectively, with 14 bases between them. In germline, CDR1 is SNHLY, CDR2 FYNNEI. Here the CDR3 reads CASRPGTQTNTGELFF. The CDR3 DNA reads TGTGCCAGCAGACCTGGGACACAGACGAACACCGGGGAGCTGTTTTTT. Full variable domain (remainder filled in from reference TRBV2 and TRBJ2-2): EPEVTQTPSHQVTQMGQEVILRCVPISNHLYFYWYRQILGQKVEFLVSFYNNEISEKSEIFDDQFSVERPDGSNFTLKIRSTKLEDSAMYFCASRPGTQTNTGELFFGEGSRLTVL.

The CDR3 DNA reads as TGTGCCAGCAGCCGCAGCCGGGACAGGGCCAATCAGCCCCAGCATTTT. This codes for CASSRSRDRANQPQHF. The V and J genes are TRBV28 and TRBJ1-5; 9 bases fit TRBD1. The CDR3 is 16 residues long. Trimming removed 6 bases from V and 3 bases from J; junction bases left unmatched: 9. The germline V gene encodes CDR1 MDHEN and CDR2 SYDVKM. The full variable domain, completed using reference TRBV28 and TRBJ1-5, is DVKVTQSSRYLVKRTGEKVFLECVQDMDHENMFWYRQDPGLGLRLIYFSYDVKMKEKGDIPEGYSVSREKKERFSLILESASTNQTSMYLCASSRSRDRANQPQHFGDGTRLSIL.